This T cell receptor (beta chain) is from a study of read filtering for tumor transcriptome and immune sequencing. The study, taken as a whole, reports: RNA-seq captured clonotypes less deeply and reliably than IR-seq.

This clonotype was found many times. The antigen remains unidentified. Molecular barcoded adaptors covering alpha/delta and beta/gamma chains were used on roughly 400 ng RNA. MiXCR, applied by TCRdb to the reads, yields one record per CDR3 protein. The table records about 57,000 distinct CDR3 sequences, 20% to 25% of them present only once. The CDR3 length is 14 residues. Germline values: CDR1 WSHSY, CDR2 SAAADI. Trimming stripped 3 bases from V and 0 bases from J, with 8 bases between. The V gene is TRBV10-2, the J gene TRBJ1-1; no reliable D call. The TCR originated in a donor aged 40 or over with multiple myeloma. Material for sequencing was a population of CD138-negative cells sorted from bone marrow. The CDR3 loop reads CASSEIGVNTEAFF. CDR3 in DNA: TGCGCCAGCAGTGAAATCGGGGTGAACACTGAAGCTTTCTTT.